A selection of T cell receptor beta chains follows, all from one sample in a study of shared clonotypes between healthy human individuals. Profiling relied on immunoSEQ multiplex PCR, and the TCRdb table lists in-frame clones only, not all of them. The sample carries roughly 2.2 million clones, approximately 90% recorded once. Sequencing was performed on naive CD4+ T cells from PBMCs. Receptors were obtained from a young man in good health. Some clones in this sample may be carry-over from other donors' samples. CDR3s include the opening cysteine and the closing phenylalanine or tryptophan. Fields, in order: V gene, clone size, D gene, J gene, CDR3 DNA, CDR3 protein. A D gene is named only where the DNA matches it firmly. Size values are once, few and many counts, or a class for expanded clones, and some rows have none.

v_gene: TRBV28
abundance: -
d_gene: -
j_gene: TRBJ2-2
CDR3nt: TGTGCCAGCAGTTTATACAGGGTGGTCGCCGGGGAGCTGTTTTTT
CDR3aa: CASSLYRVVAGELFF

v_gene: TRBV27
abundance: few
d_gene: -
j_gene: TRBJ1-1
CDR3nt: TGTGCCAGCAGTTTATACCTGGTGTGGGACACTGAAGCTTTCTTT
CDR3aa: CASSLYLVWDTEAFF

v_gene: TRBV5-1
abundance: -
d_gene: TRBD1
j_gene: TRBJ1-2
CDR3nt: TGCGCCAGCAGCGTAACCGGGACAGGGGTGGGCTACACCTTC
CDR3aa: CASSVTGTGVGYTF

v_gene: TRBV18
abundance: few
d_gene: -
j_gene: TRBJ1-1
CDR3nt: TGTGCCAGCTCAACCCATCGGAACACTGAAGCTTTCTTT
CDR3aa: CASSTHRNTEAFF

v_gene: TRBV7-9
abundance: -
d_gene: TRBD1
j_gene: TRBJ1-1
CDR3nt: TGTGCCAGCAGCTGGGGACAGATTAACACTGAAGCTTTCTTT
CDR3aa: CASSWGQINTEAFF

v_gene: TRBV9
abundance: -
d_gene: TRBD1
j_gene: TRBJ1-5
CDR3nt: TGTGCCAGCAGCGCCGAGGGACAGGGTGAACAGCCCCAGCATTTT
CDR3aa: CASSAEGQGEQPQHF

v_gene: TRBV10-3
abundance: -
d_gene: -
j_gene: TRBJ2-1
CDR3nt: TGTGCCATCAGTGAGTCGAAGGGAAGATCCTACAATGAGCAGTTCTTC
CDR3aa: CAISESKGRSYNEQFF

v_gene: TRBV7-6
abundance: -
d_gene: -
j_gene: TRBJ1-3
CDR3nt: TGTGCCAGCAGCGCAGGGTACTCCGGAAACACCATATATTTT
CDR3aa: CASSAGYSGNTIYF

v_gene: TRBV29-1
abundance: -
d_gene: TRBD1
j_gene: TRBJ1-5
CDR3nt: TGCAGCGTTCCGCCAGGGGGCTTCAATCAGCCCCAGCATTTT
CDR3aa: CSVPPGGFNQPQHF

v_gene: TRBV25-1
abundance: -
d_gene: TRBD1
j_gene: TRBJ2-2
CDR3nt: TGTGCCAGCAGTGACCTGGGGACAGGGAGAACCGGGGAGCTGTTTTTT
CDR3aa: CASSDLGTGRTGELFF

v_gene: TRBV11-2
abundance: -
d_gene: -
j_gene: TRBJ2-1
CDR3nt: TGTGCCAGCAGCTTAGATTTTAGGGGCTCGAATCGTAGAAATGAGCAGTTCTTC
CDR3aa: CASSLDFRGSNRRNEQFF

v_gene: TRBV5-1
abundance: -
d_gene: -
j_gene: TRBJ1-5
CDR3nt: TGCGCCAGCAGCTGGGGGACGAATCAGCCCCAGCATTTT
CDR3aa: CASSWGTNQPQHF

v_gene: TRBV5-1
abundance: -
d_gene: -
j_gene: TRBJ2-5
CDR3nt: TGCGCCAGCAGCCTGGATCCGGGGCCTCAGCGAGAGACCCAGTACTTC
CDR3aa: CASSLDPGPQRETQYF

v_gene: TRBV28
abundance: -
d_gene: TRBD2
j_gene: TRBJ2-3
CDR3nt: TGTGCCAGCGGGAGCGGGAGGGCCGGCACAGATACGCAGTATTTT
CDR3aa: CASGSGRAGTDTQYF

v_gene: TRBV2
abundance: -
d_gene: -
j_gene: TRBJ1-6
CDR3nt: TGTGCCAGCAGTGAAATGAGTTACCCCTATAATTCACCCCTCCACTTT
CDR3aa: CASSEMSYPYNSPLHF

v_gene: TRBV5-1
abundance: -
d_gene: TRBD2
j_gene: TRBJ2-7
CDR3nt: TGCGCCAGCAGCTTGAAGGGACTAGCGGAATACGAGCAGTACTTC
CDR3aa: CASSLKGLAEYEQYF

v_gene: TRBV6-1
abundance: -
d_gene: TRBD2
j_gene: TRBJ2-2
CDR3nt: TGTGCCAGCAGTGGCACCGGGACTAGCGGGATCAACGGGGAGCTGTTTTTT
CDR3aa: CASSGTGTSGINGELFF

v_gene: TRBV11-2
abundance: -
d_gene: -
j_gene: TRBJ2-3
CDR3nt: TGTGCCAGCAGCTTAAGAATCGCATCTCCCACAGATACGCAGTATTTT
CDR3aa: CASSLRIASPTDTQYF

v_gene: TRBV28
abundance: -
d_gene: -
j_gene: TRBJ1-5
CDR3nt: TGTGCCAGCAGGGGCAATCAGCCCCAGCATTTT
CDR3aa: CASRGNQPQHF

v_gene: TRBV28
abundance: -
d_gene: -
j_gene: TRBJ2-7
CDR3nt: TGTGCCAGCAGTTTATTCCGGAGGGGCAGGGGGGAGTCCTACGAGCAGTACTTC
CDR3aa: CASSLFRRGRGESYEQYF

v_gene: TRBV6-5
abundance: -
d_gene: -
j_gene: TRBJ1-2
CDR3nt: TGTGCCAGCAGCCGGCAGGGGAACTATGGCTACACCTTC
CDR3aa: CASSRQGNYGYTF

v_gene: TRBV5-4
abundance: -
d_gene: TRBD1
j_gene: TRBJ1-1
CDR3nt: TGTGCCAGCAGTCGGGACAGGAACACTGAAGCTTTCTTT
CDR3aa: CASSRDRNTEAFF